This T cell receptor beta chain was identified in a study of regulatory T cells in long-lasting Graves disease. The time point denotes: newly diagnosed GD, antithyroid drugs for less than 3 months. Scientists built the TCR library using RNA that was extracted from PBMCs. Building the TCR beta libraries relied on iRepertoire HTBI primers, and CDR3 regions underwent Arm-PCR. TCRdb independently ran MiXCR on the multiplex PCR reads; one entry per CDR3 protein. The table has 400,000 to 500,000 distinct CDR3 sequences, approximately 15% seen once. Whole-study results and caveats: Since the sample size was small, accuracy may have been reduced.

This clonotype was recorded at least ten times. Its specificity is not known. Trimming cost V 5 bases and J 4 bases; bases outside gene matches: 5. The length of the CDR3 is 14 residues. The germline V gene encodes CDR1 MDHEN and CDR2 SYDVKM. This same sample was also taken into another study, of T cells in Graves' hyperthyroidism and ophthalmopathy.

This receptor was identified in a woman between 35 and 50 years old with Graves disease. This chain joins TRBV28 and TRBJ2-5; 9 nucleotides line up with TRBD1. Specimen: peripheral blood mononuclear cells (PBMCs), collected at new diagnosis, from a patient treated with antithyroid drugs. CDR3 DNA: TGTGCCAGCAGTCGGACAGGGGCGCCAGAGACCCAGTACTTC. This translates into CASSRTGAPETQYF.